This paragraph covers one T cell receptor (beta chain) sequence. Its specificity is not known. CDR3 length equals 14 residues. Trimming took off 1 base at V and 6 bases at J, with 9 bases between the two ends. Germline V gene data show CDR1 as SGHTA and CDR2 as FQGNSA. The investigators reverse transcribed all of the isolated RNA, so they sequenced expressed TCRB transcripts. There were approximately 3.5 million reads on average in the naive, central memory and regulatory T cell samples. The method was immunoSEQ multiplex PCR; TCRdb's version includes in-frame clones alone and lacks a portion of them. This sample has hundreds of thousands of clones; around 15% occur once, and the top ten carry approximately 0.022%. The data were taken from a study of beta chain features in type 1 diabetes. Study-wide findings and caveats: Patients with Type 1 diabetes showed moderately but significantly shorter TCRB CDR3s in all four CD4+ subsets.

The TCR sequence derives from a man aged 18 to 30 with type 1 diabetes. Source material: naive CD4+ T cells from blood. The chain links TRBV7-2 to TRBJ2-2; tentatively, D is TRBD1 (6 bases). The CDR3 nucleotides read TGTGCCAGCAGCTTAGACAGGGTCCCCGGGGAGCTGTTTTTT. Translated: CASSLDRVPGELFF.